This T cell receptor (beta chain) was profiled in a study of blood T cell repertoires in COVID-19. Whole-study context: PBMCs, B-cell-depleted T cells, or T cells provided the cDNA or gDNA that made up the material.

Sequenced by immunoSEQ multiplex PCR; TCRdb stores in-frame clones only, minus some. This sample has about 55,000 clones, with roughly 85% found just once. From germline, CDR1 is SEHNR and CDR2 FQNEAQ (reference sequence). V was shortened by 6 bases and J by 4 bases, with 9 bases between the two germline ends. CDR3 length: 13 amino acids. The genes are TRBV7-9 and TRBJ2-2, with D possibly matching TRBD1 (6 bases). This clonotype was sampled from a human donor in a cohort sampled during active COVID-19. Sample: peripheral blood. The chain's CDR3 is CASRSTGTGELFF. The DNA of the CDR3 is TGTGCCAGCAGATCGACAGGCACCGGGGAGCTGTTTTTT.